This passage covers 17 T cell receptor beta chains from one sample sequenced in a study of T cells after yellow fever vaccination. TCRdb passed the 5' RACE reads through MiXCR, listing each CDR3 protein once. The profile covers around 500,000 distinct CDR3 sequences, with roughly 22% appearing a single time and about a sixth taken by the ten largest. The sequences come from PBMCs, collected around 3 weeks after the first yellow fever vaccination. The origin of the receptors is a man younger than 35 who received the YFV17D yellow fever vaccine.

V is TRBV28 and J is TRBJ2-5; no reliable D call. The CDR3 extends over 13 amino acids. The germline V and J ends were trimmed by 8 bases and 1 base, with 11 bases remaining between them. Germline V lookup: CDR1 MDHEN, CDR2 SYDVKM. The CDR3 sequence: CASVPGGQETQYF. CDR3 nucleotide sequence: TGTGCCAGCGTACCAGGCGGCCAAGAGACCCAGTACTTC.

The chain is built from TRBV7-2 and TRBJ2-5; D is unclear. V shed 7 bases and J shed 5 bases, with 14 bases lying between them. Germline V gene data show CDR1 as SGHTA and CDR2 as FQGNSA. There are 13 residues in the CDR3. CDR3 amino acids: CASTLRGTETQYF. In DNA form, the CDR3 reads TGTGCCAGCACCCTCAGAGGTACCGAGACCCAGTACTTC.

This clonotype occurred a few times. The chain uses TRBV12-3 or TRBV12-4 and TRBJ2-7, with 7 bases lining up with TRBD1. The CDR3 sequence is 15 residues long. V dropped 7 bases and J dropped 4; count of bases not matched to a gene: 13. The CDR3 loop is CASKGGLGESYEQYF. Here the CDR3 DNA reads TGTGCCAGCAAAGGGGGCCTTGGGGAATCGTACGAGCAGTACTTC.

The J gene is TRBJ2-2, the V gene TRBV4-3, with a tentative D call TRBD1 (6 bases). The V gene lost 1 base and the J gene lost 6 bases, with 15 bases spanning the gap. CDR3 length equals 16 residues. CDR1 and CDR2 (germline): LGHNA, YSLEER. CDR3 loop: CASSQGVYREPGELFF. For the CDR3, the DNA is TGCGCCAGCAGCCAAGGGGTGTACAGGGAGCCCGGGGAGCTGTTTTTT.

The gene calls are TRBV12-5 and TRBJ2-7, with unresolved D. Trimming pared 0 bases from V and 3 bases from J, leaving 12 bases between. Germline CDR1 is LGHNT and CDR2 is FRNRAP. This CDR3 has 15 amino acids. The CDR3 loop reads CASGLVIGQLYEQYF. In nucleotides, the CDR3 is TGTGCTAGTGGTTTGGTAATCGGCCAGCTCTACGAGCAGTACTTC. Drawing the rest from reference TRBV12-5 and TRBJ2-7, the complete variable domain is DARVTQTPRHKVTEMGQEVTMRCQPILGHNTVFWYRQTMMQGLELLAYFRNRAPLDDSGMPKDRFSAEMPDATLATLKIQPSEPRDSAVYFCASGLVIGQLYEQYFGPGTRLTVT.

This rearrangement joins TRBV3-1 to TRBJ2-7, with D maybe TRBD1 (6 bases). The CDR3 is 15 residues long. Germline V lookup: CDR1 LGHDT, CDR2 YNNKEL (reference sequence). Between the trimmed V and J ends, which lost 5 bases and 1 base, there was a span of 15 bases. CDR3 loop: CASSSGTHQSYEQYV. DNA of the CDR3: TGTGCCAGCAGCTCCGGGACACACCAATCCTACGAGCAGTACGTC.

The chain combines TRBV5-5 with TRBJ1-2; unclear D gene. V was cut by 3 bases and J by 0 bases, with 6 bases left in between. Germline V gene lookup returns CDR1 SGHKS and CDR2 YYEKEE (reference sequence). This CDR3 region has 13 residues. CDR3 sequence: CASSSMANYGYTF. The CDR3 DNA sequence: TGTGCCAGCAGCTCCATGGCTAACTATGGCTACACCTTC.

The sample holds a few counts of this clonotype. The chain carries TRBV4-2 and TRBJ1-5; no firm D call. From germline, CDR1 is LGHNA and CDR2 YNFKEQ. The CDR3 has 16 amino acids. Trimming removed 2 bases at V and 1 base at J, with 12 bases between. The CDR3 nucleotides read TGTGCCAGCAGCCAAAGGCCTCTGGGGAGCAATCAGCCCCAGCATTTT. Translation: CASSQRPLGSNQPQHF.

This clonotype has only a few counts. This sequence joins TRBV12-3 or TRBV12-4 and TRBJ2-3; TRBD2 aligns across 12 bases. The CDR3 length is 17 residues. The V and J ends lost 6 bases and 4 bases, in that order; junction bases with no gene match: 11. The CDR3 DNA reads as TGTGCCAGCAGCCTCCGACGGACTAGCGGGGCCGCAGATACGCAGTATTTT. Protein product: CASSLRRTSGAADTQYF.

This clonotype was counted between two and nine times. Here the CDR3 DNA reads TGTGCCAGCAGTTTCCTCGCCTGGGGGACCTACAATGAGCAGTTCTTC. This encodes CASSFLAWGTYNEQFF. This sequence joins TRBV12-3 or TRBV12-4 and TRBJ2-1, with D perhaps assigned TRBD1 or TRBD2 (5 bases each). The CDR3 runs to 16 residues. Trimming took off 3 bases at V and 2 bases at J, with 14 bases between the two ends.

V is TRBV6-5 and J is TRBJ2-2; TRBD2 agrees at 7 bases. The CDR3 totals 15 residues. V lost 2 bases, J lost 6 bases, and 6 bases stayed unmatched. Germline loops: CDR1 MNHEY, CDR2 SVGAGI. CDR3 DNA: TGTGCCAGCAGTTACGGGGGGGAATGGTCCGGGGAGCTGTTTTTT. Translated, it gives CASSYGGEWSGELFF.

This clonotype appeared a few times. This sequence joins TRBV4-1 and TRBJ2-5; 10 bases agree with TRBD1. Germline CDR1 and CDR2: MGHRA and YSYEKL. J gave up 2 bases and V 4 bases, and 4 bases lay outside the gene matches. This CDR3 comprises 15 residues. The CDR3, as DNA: TGCGCCAGCAGCCTCGGGACAGGGGCACAAGAGACCCAGTACTTC. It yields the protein CASSLGTGAQETQYF.

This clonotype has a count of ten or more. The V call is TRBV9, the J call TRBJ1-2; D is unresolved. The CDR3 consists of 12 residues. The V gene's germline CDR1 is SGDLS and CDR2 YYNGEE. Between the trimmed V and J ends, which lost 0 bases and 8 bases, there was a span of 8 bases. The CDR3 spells CASSVGVGGYTF. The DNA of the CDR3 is TGTGCCAGCAGCGTAGGGGTTGGCGGCTACACCTTC.

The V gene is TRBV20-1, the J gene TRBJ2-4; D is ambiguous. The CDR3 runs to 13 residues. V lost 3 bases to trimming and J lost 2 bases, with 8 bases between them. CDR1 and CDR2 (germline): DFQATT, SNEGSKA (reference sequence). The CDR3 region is CSASSVSKNIQYF. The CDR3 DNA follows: TGCAGTGCTAGCAGCGTATCCAAAAACATTCAGTACTTC.

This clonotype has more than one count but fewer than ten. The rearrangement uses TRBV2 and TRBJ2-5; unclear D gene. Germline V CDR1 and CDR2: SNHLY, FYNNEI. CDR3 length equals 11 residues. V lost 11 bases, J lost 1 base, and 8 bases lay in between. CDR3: CAGVGQETQYF. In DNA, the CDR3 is TGTGCCGGGGTCGGCCAAGAGACCCAGTACTTC.

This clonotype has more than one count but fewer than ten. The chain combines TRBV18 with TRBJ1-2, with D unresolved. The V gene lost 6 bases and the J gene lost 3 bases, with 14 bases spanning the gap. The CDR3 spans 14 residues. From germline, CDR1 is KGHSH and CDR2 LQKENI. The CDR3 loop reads CASSPGRSDYGYTF. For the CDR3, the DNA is TGTGCCAGCTCGCCCGGGAGGAGTGACTATGGCTACACCTTC.

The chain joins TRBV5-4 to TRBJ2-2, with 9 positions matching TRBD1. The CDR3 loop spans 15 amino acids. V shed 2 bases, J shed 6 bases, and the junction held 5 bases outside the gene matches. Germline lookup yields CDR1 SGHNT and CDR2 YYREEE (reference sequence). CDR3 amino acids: CASSFTGTGPGELFF. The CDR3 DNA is TGTGCCAGCAGCTTCACCGGGACAGGGCCCGGGGAGCTGTTTTTT.